Below, 5 T cell receptor beta chains from the same sample are listed, as sequenced in a study of CD8+CD57+ T cells in acquired aplastic anemia. In patients chosen for sequencing, flow cytometry had shown CD8+CD57+ cell expansion. Genomic DNA provided the template from which TCR beta VDJ and CDR3 profiles were obtained. Each CDR3 protein gets one entry after TCRdb re-called the reads with MiXCR. This sample has around 200,000 distinct CDR3 sequences, with around half found just once. Sequencing used sorted CD4+, CD8+, or CD8+CD57+ T cells (not recorded which) from PBMCs. These receptors were obtained from a human donor with aplastic anemia.

This clonotype has at least ten counts. V usage is TRBV7-3 and J usage is TRBJ2-2, with 9 bases fitting TRBD2. Per the germline V gene, CDR1 is SGHTA and CDR2 is FQGTGA. The J segment lost 5 bases and the V segment lost 4 bases, leaving 8 bases of the junction unmatched. CDR3 size: 16 residues. The CDR3, as DNA: TGTGCCAGCAGCTCCCGCGGGAGGGCGGATACCGGGGAGCTGTTTTTT. This sequence encodes CASSSRGRADTGELFF.

This chain joins TRBV10-2 and TRBJ2-3; D uncertain. The CDR3 spans 12 residues. Deletions cut 2 bases from V and 13 bases from J, with 13 bases between. Germline CDR1 is WSHSY and CDR2 is SAAADI. The CDR3: CASSEITVPEYF. CDR3 nucleotides: TGCGCCAGCAGTGAGATCACAGTGCCTGAGTATTTT.

The sample holds a few counts of this clonotype. The V call is TRBV14, the J call TRBJ2-7; D not resolved. The CDR3 has 12 amino acids. Germline CDR1 SGHDN, CDR2 FVKESK. V was pared by 1 base and J by 4 bases, with 5 bases between. CDR3 sequence reads: CASSQGSYEQYF. CDR3 bases: TGTGCCAGCAGCCAAGGGTCATACGAGCAGTACTTC.

This clonotype was counted many times. The V and J genes are TRBV30 and TRBJ2-7; D may be TRBD2 (5 bases). Germline CDR1 reads GTSNPN; CDR2 reads SVGIG (reference sequence). The length of the CDR3 is 12 residues. The V end was cut by 2 bases, the J end by 9 bases, with 14 bases between. CDR3 residues: CAWSRGTRGQYF. The CDR3 DNA follows: TGTGCCTGGAGTCGCGGCACCCGGGGGCAGTACTTC.

This clonotype appeared a few times. This could be a read error, since a much larger clone is one nucleotide away. The conserved phenylalanine or tryptophan normally closing the CDR3 is absent here, so this likely arose from a read error. The gene calls are TRBV7-2 and TRBJ2-5; the D is unclear. The CDR3 has 11 residues. Germline V gene sequence: CDR1 SGHTA, CDR2 FQGNSA. Trimming removed 4 bases from V and 6 bases from J, with 6 bases in between. The CDR3 DNA sequence: TGTGCCAGCAGCTCGAAGCAGACCCAGTACCTC. Translated, it gives CASSSKQTQYL.